This TCR beta chain was sequenced for a study of T cell responses to AZD1222 COVID-19 vaccine. Findings and limits, study-wide: The donor group comprised mostly white British people and more females; the analysis possibly underestimated clonal diversity. Spike-specific TCR repertoires showed rising breadth and depth after two AZD1222 doses.

CDR1 and CDR2 from the germline V gene are LNHDA and SQIVND (reference sequence). The CDR3 sequence is 15 residues long. V lost 6 bases and J 1 base, leaving 15 bases between the germline ends. On this clone itself: Its antigen is still unknown.

The assay was immunoSEQ multiplex PCR, and TCRdb's table has in-frame clones only and misses some. The sample gives about 100,000 clones, more than 85% of which show up once; 7.5% to 9.5% is in the top ten. Doses given second, at about 4 or about 12 weeks, were pooled. The source material was peripheral blood, sampled 28 days after the second AZD1222 dose. This sequence originates from an adult who received the AZD1222 COVID-19 vaccine. The rearrangement joins TRBV19 to TRBJ1-1; tentatively, D is TRBD1 (5 bases). CDR3 nucleotide sequence: TGTGCCAGTAGATCCGCAGGGAGGGGGAACACTGAAGCTTTCTTT. Its translation: CASRSAGRGNTEAFF.